Each of the 23 T cell receptor beta chains below was sequenced from the same sample in a study of cytomegalovirus exposure and HLA in healthy donors. Amplification used 60 Vbeta primers and 13 Jbeta primers. Assay: immunoSEQ multiplex PCR; the TCRdb copy retains only in-frame clones and omits some. The sample comprises 110,000 or so clones, around 77% of which are singletons, and less than 6% rests with the top ten. The sample comprised PBMCs. The source of these receptors is a man aged 18 to 29 in good health and CMV-seropositive.

The chain joins TRBV18 to TRBJ2-3; 7 nucleotides agree with TRBD2. This CDR3 region has 14 residues. V lost 3 bases, J lost 1 base, and 1 base stayed unmatched. The germline CDR1 and CDR2 sequences are KGHSH and LQKENI. The CDR3 region has the DNA TGTGCCAGCTCACCGGGAGGGGGCACAGATACGCAGTATTTT. It codes for CASSPGGGTDTQYF.

In its sample, this clone was seen a few times. The J gene is TRBJ2-7, the V gene TRBV7-6; TRBD1 matches at 7 bases. Unmatched junction bases numbered 12, after V lost 4 bases and J lost 3 bases. CDR1 is SGHVS and CDR2 is FNYEAQ in the germline V gene. This CDR3 is 16 amino acids long. As DNA, the CDR3 is TGTGCCAGCAGCTGGGGCGAAGCACAGGGGAACTACGAGCAGTACTTC. Its protein is CASSWGEAQGNYEQYF. The whole variable domain, remainder taken from reference TRBV7-6 and TRBJ2-7, is GAGVSQSPRYKVTKRGQDVALRCDPISGHVSLYWYRQALGQGPEFLTYFNYEAQQDKSGLPNDRFSAERPEGSISTLTIQRTEQRDSAMYRCASSWGEAQGNYEQYFGPGTRLTVT.

V usage is TRBV5-6 and J usage is TRBJ1-1; 10 bases fit TRBD1. The CDR3 runs to 13 residues. With V trimmed by 0 bases and J by 11 bases, 4 bases remained unmatched. CDR1 and CDR2 from the germline V gene are SGHDT and YYEEEE. CDR3 DNA: TGTGCCAGCAGCTTGGGGACAGGGGGTAGGGCTTTCTTT. This gives the protein CASSLGTGGRAFF.

This clone occurred a few times. The chain carries TRBV5-6 and TRBJ2-5; 11 bases map to TRBD1. V shed 4 bases and J 4 bases; nucleotides not matched to a gene: 9. The CDR3 is 16 residues long. The germline CDR1 and CDR2 sequences are SGHDT and YYEEEE. CDR3 nucleotides: TGTGCCAGCAGCACCTGGGGGACAGGGGGACGAGAGACCCAGTACTTC. Its translation: CASSTWGTGGRETQYF.

The chain recombines TRBV9 with TRBJ2-1; a possible D gene is TRBD2 (6 bases). The CDR3 has 15 residues. In germline, CDR1 is SGDLS, CDR2 YYNGEE. V lost 4 bases and J 6 bases, leaving 17 bases between the germline ends. CDR3 bases: TGTGCCAGCAGCCCGAGCGGGCTAGCATCCAATGAGCAGTTCTTC. Translating it yields CASSPSGLASNEQFF. Supplemented by reference TRBV9 and TRBJ2-1, the full variable domain reads DSGVTQTPKHLITATGQRVTLRCSPRSGDLSVYWYQQSLDQGLQFLIQYYNGEERAKGNILERFSAQQFPDLHSELNLSSLELGDSALYFCASSPSGLASNEQFFGPGTRLTVL.

The CDR3 loop is CASSSPGQPQHF. As DNA, the CDR3 is TGTGCCAGCAGCTCGCCGGGACAGCCCCAGCATTTT. The chain uses TRBV7-6 and TRBJ1-5; D gene ambiguous. Trimming took off 4 bases at V and 7 bases at J, with 8 bases between the two ends. The germline CDR1 and CDR2 sequences are SGHVS and FNYEAQ. The CDR3 is 12 amino acids.

The rearrangement links TRBV7-9 to TRBJ1-5; D gene uncertain. V lost 3 bases and J 0 bases, leaving 3 bases between the germline ends. The length of the CDR3 is 13 residues. Germline V lookup: CDR1 SEHNR, CDR2 FQNEAQ (reference sequence). In nucleotides, the CDR3 is TGTGCCAGCAGCTTCAATAGCAATCAGCCCCAGCATTTT. Encoded protein: CASSFNSNQPQHF.

V and J are TRBV30 and TRBJ2-2, with TRBD2 as a possible D gene (5 bases). V was trimmed by 2 bases and J by 0 bases, leaving 10 bases between them. The germline CDR1 and CDR2 sequences are GTSNPN and SVGIG (reference sequence). The CDR3 sequence is 15 residues long. The CDR3 here is CAWSPSYANTGELFF. CDR3 nucleotides: TGTGCCTGGAGTCCTAGCTACGCGAACACCGGGGAGCTGTTTTTT.

With regard to this clone: At one end the junction does not follow the germline gene, possibly because of a read error. The CDR3 reads CASSLGGTSRVF. In DNA, the CDR3 is TGTGCCAGCAGCTTAGGAGGGACTAGCAGAGTCTTC. This chain links TRBV7-6 with TRBJ2-1; 9 bases match TRBD2. This CDR3 is built from 12 residues. Per the germline V gene, CDR1 is SGHVS and CDR2 is FNYEAQ.

The chain carries TRBV5-1 and TRBJ1-1; D unclear. The CDR3 spans 13 residues. In germline, CDR1 is SGHRS, CDR2 YFSETQ. Trimming removed 0 bases at V and 3 bases at J, with 6 bases between. The CDR3 reads CASSLGHYTEAFF. The CDR3 nucleotides read TGCGCCAGCAGCTTGGGACACTACACTGAAGCTTTCTTT.

The chain uses TRBV9 and TRBJ2-1, with D uncertain. Trimming cost V 0 bases and J 0 bases, with 10 bases left between them. CDR3 length equals 16 residues. CDR1 SGDLS and CDR2 YYNGEE come from the germline V gene. This CDR3 reads CASSVGISSSYNEQFF. The CDR3 DNA follows: TGTGCCAGCAGCGTAGGAATCTCCAGCTCCTACAATGAGCAGTTCTTC.

The rearrangement uses TRBV19 and TRBJ2-1; weak D call: TRBD1 (6 bases). The V gene lost 3 bases and the J gene lost 3 bases, with 15 bases spanning the gap. Germline assignment: CDR1 LNHDA and CDR2 SQIVND (reference sequence). CDR3 length: 16 amino acids. CDR3 loop: CASSMITRGGYNEQFF. CDR3 in DNA: TGTGCCAGTAGTATGATAACCAGAGGGGGCTACAATGAGCAGTTCTTC.

The rearrangement links TRBV5-1 to TRBJ1-2; the D gene is possibly TRBD1 (6 bases). V was shortened by 4 bases and J by 1 base, with 14 bases between the two germline ends. The germline CDR1 and CDR2 sequences are SGHRS and YFSETQ. This CDR3 is 15 amino acids long. CDR3: CASSQQGPNNYGYTF. The CDR3 region has the DNA TGCGCCAGCAGCCAACAGGGTCCCAATAACTATGGCTACACCTTC.

Details on this clone: At one end the junction does not follow the germline gene, possibly because of a read error. The chain has TRBV6-5 and TRBJ2-6; the match to TRBD1 covers 7 bases. The CDR3 is 14 amino acids. The V gene's germline CDR1 is MNHEY and CDR2 SVGAGI. The CDR3 region is CASSRQGSYNGLTF. In DNA, the CDR3 is TGTGCCAGCAGTCGACAGGGCAGTTACAACGGCCTGACTTTC.

The chain couples TRBV27 to TRBJ2-2; 9 nucleotides line up with TRBD1. With V trimmed by 5 bases and J by 5 bases, 15 bases remained unmatched. The CDR3 is 18 amino acids. Germline CDR1 is MNHEY and CDR2 is SMNVEV (reference sequence). CDR3 in DNA: TGTGCCAGCAGTCTCTCGGGACAGGGCCCGAAATATACCGGGGAGCTGTTTTTT. It specifies CASSLSGQGPKYTGELFF.

The CDR3 loop reads CASSLAQESETQYF. The CDR3 nucleotides read TGTGCCAGCAGCTTGGCCCAGGAAAGCGAGACCCAGTACTTC. The V call is TRBV5-6, the J call TRBJ2-5; D ambiguous. The CDR3 spans 14 residues. V was shortened by 0 bases and J by 5 bases, with 11 bases between the two germline ends. CDR1 is SGHDT and CDR2 is YYEEEE in the germline V gene.

This clone was detected a few times. J is TRBJ2-3 and V is TRBV7-9; TRBD2 agrees at 8 bases. The CDR3 is 17 residues long. Germline trimming cut 0 bases from V and 2 bases from J; bases unmatched to any gene: 7. Germline CDR1 and CDR2: SEHNR and FQNEAQ (reference sequence). The CDR3 nucleotides are TGTGCCAGCAGCTTAGCTTCGGCTAGCGGGCTCACAGATACGCAGTATTTT. Encoded protein: CASSLASASGLTDTQYF. The variable domain in full, with the rest retrieved from reference TRBV7-9 and TRBJ2-3, is DTGVSQNPRHKITKRGQNVTFRCDPISEHNRLYWYRQTLGQGPEFLTYFQNEAQLEKSRLLSDRFSAERPKGSFSTLEIQRTEQGDSAMYLCASSLASASGLTDTQYFGPGTRLTVL.

The chain joins TRBV27 to TRBJ2-7, with TRBD1 matching 7 bases. Looked up from germline, CDR1 is MNHEY and CDR2 is SMNVEV (reference sequence). The trim removed 2 bases at V and 2 bases at J, leaving 6 bases unmatched. The CDR3 runs to 15 residues. The CDR3 sequence is CASSLAGTVTYEQYF. The CDR3 DNA sequence: TGTGCCAGCAGTTTAGCCGGGACAGTGACCTACGAGCAGTACTTC.

The gene calls are TRBV5-4 and TRBJ1-2; D is unresolved. The CDR3 runs 14 residues. Germline V CDR1 and CDR2: SGHNT, YYREEE (reference sequence). The germline V and J ends were trimmed by 2 bases and 0 bases, with 8 bases remaining between them. CDR3 sequence (DNA): TGTGCCAGCAGCTTCCACTACTCTAACTATGGCTACACCTTC. It translates to CASSFHYSNYGYTF.

V gene TRBV10-3 combines with J gene TRBJ1-1, with TRBD1 identical over 10 bases. With V trimmed by 9 bases and J by 5 bases, 9 bases remained unmatched. Germline CDR1 ENHRY, CDR2 SYGVKD. The CDR3 sequence is 14 residues long. The CDR3 DNA follows: TGTGCCATGAGGATCGGACAGGGGGATACTGAAGCTTTCTTT. Its protein is CAMRIGQGDTEAFF.

The chain combines TRBV19 with TRBJ2-5; 9 nucleotides align to TRBD1. CDR1 and CDR2 (germline): LNHDA, SQIVND (reference sequence). With V trimmed by 4 bases and J by 5 bases, 5 bases remained unmatched. This CDR3 is 14 amino acids long. CDR3 residues: CASSTQGAGETQYF. The CDR3, as DNA: TGTGCCAGTAGTACACAGGGGGCGGGGGAGACCCAGTACTTC.

The chain is built from TRBV6-5 and TRBJ2-5; no definite D call. Germline CDR1 and CDR2: MNHEY and SVGAGI. V was clipped by 6 bases and J by 5 bases, with 13 bases between them. The CDR3 runs to 13 residues. The CDR3 region is CASSKVSGETQYF. CDR3 nucleotides: TGTGCCAGCAGCAAGGTTTCCGGGGAGACCCAGTACTTC.

The chain employs TRBV7-2 and TRBJ1-6; perhaps TRBD1 as D (5 bases). The ends were cut back, 1 base at V and 9 bases at J, with 10 bases in the middle. This CDR3 has 14 amino acids. The germline V gene has CDR1 SGHTA and CDR2 FQGNSA. The CDR3 DNA reads TGTGCCAGCAGCTTAGAAGGAGGGGTTTCACCCCTCCACTTT. Residues: CASSLEGGVSPLHF.